The sequence of this TCR beta chain was determined in a study of neoadjuvant nivolumab and ipilimumab in lung cancer. Across the study: Nivolumab 3 mg/kg was given days 1, 15 and 29, plus ipilimumab 1 mg/kg day 1 in combination. Study-level findings and limits: Blood richness before therapy tracked richness in tumors resected after neoadjuvant therapy.

Generated by immunoSEQ multiplex PCR, the TCRdb table keeps only in-frame clones and is missing some. Here the sample spans tens of thousands of clones, around 89% being singletons. As to this clone: Its antigen remains unknown.

The CDR3 totals 15 residues. The germline gives CDR1 SGHTA, CDR2 FQGNSA. V was trimmed by 5 bases and J by 3 bases, leaving 16 bases between them. The chain is built from TRBV7-2 and TRBJ1-2, with no clear D. The TCR sequence derives from an adult with non-small cell lung cancer. Some clones in this sample may be carry-over from other donors' samples. The sample in question was blood, obtained before neoadjuvant nivolumab, alone or with ipilimumab. This chain's CDR3 is CASSLDRRRHYGYTF. CDR3 coding DNA: TGTGCCAGCAGCCTGGACCGCCGTCGTCACTATGGCTACACCTTC.